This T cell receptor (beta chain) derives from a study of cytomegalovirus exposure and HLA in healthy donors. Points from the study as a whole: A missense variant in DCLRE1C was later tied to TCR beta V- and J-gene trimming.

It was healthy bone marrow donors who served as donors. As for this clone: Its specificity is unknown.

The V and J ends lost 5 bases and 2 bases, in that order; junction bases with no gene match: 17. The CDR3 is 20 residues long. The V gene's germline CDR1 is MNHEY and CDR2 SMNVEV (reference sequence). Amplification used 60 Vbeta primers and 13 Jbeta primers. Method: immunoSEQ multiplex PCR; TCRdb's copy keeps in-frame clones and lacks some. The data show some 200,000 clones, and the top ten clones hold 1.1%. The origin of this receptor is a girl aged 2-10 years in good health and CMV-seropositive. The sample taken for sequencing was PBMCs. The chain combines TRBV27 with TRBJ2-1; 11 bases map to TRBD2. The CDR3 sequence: CASSPELAGVRYYTYNEQFF. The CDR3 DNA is TGTGCCAGCAGTCCGGAACTAGCGGGAGTCCGATACTACACCTACAATGAGCAGTTCTTC.